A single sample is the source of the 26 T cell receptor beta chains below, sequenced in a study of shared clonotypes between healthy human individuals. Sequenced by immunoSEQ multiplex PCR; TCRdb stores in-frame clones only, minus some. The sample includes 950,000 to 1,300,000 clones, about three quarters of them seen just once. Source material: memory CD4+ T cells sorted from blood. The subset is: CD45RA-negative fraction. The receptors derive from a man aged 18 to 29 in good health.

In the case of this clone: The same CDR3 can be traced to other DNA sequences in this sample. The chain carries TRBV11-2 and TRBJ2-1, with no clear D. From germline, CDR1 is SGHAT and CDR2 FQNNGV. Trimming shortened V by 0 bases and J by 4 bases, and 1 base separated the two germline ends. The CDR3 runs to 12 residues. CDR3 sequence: CASSLEYNEQFF. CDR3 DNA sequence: TGTGCCAGCAGCTTAGAATACAATGAGCAGTTCTTC.

The CDR3 nucleotides read TGTGCCAGCAGCGCACTGACAGGGGCTCCGAATGAGCAGTTCTTC. It yields the protein CASSALTGAPNEQFF. The genes are TRBV9 and TRBJ2-1; TRBD1 agrees at 8 bases. The CDR3 runs to 15 residues. Germline lookup yields CDR1 SGDLS and CDR2 YYNGEE. V lost 3 bases, J lost 7 bases, and 9 bases stayed unmatched.

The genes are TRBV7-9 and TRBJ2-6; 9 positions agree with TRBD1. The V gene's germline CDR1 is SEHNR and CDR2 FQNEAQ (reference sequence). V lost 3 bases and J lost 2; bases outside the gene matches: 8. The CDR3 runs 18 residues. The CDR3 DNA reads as TGTGCCAGCAGCTTCGGGACAGGGACACAACCTGGGGCCAACGTCCTGACTTTC. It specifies CASSFGTGTQPGANVLTF.

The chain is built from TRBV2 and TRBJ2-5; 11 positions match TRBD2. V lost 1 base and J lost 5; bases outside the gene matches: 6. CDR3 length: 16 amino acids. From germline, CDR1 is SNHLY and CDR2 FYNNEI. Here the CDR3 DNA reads TGTGCCAGCAGTGAAGTTAGCGGGAGGGGCGGGGAGACCCAGTACTTC. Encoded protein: CASSEVSGRGGETQYF.

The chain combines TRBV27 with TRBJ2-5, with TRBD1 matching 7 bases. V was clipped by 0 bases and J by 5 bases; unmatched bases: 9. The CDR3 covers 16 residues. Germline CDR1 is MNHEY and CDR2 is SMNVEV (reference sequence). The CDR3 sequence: CASSLSMAGGRETQYF. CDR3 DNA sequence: TGTGCCAGCAGTTTATCAATGGCAGGGGGTAGGGAGACCCAGTACTTC.

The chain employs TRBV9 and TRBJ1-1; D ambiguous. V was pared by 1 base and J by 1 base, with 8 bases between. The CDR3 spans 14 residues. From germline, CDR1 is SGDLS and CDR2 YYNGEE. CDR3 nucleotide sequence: TGTGCCAGCAGCGTAAATTCCTGGAACACTGAAGCTTTCTTT. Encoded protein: CASSVNSWNTEAFF.

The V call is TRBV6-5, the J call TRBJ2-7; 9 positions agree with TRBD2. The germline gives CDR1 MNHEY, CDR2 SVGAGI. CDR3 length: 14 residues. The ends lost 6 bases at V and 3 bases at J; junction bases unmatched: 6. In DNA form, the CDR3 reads TGTGCCAGCAGACGAATAGCGGGAGTCTACGAGCAGTACTTC. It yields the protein CASRRIAGVYEQYF.

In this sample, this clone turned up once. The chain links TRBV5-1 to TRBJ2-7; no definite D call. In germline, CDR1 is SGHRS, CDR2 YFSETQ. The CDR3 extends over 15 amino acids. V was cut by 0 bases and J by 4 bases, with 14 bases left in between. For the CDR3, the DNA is TGCGCCAGCAGCTTGGCGGAGTCTTTACTTTACGAGCAGTACTTC. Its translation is CASSLAESLLYEQYF.

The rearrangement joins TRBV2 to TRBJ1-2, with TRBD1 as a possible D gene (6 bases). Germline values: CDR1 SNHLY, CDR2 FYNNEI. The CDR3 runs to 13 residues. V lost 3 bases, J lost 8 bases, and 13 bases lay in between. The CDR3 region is CASSESNREGYTF. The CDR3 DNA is TGTGCCAGCAGTGAGTCGAACAGGGAAGGCTACACCTTC.

CDR3 loop: CACNLAGGREQFF. The CDR3 DNA sequence: TGTGCTTGTAACCTGGCGGGAGGGCGAGAGCAGTTCTTC. The chain employs TRBV6-6 and TRBJ2-1; TRBD2 aligns across 9 bases. Germline CDR1 reads MNHNY; CDR2 reads SVGAGI (reference sequence). The CDR3 contains 13 residues.

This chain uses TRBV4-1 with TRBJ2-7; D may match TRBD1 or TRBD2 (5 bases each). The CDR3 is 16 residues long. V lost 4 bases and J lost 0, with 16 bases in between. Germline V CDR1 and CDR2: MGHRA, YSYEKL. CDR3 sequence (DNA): TGCGCCAGCAGCCGCTCCGGGACCGCGAGCTCCTACGAGCAGTACTTC. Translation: CASSRSGTASSYEQYF.

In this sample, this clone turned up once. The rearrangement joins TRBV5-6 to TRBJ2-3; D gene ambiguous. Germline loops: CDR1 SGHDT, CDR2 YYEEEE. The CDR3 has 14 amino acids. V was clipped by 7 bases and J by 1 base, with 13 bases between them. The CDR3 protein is CASLTLRGTDTQYF. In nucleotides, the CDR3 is TGTGCCAGCCTCACCCTAAGGGGCACAGATACGCAGTATTTT.

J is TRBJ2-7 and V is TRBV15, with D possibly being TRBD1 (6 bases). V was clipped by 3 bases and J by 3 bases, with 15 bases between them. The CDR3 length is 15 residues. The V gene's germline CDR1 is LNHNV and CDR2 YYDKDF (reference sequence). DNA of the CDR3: TGTGCCACCAGCAGTTCAAACAAAGGGGGCTACGAGCAGTACTTC. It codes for CATSSSNKGGYEQYF.

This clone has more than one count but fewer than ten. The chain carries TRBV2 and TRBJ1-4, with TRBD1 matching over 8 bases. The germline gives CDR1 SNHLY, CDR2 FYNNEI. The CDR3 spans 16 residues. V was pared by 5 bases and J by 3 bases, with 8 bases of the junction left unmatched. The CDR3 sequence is CASSLGQGKPNEKLFF. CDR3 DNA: TGTGCCAGCAGTCTCGGACAGGGAAAACCTAATGAAAAACTGTTTTTT.

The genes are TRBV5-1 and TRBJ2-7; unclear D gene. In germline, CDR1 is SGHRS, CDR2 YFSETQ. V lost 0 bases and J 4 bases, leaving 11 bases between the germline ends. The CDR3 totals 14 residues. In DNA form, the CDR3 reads TGCGCCAGCAGCTTGGGGGATGAAGGGTACGAGCAGTACTTC. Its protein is CASSLGDEGYEQYF.

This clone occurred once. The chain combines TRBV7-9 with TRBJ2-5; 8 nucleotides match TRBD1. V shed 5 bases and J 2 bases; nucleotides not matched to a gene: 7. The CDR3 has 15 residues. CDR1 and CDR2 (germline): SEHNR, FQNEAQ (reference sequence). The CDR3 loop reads CASSGGQAIQETQYF. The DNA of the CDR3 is TGTGCCAGCAGCGGGGGACAGGCCATTCAAGAGACCCAGTACTTC.

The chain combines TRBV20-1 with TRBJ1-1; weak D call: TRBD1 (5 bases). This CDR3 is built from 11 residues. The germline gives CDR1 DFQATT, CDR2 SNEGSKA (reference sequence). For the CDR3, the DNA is TGCAGGCTGGGGGACGGCACTGAAGCTTTCTTT. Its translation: CRLGDGTEAFF.

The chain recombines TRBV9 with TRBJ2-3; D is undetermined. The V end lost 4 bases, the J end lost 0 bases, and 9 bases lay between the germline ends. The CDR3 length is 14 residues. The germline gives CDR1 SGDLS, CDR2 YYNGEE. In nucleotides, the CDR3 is TGTGCCAGCAGCTCACAGACTAGCACAGATACGCAGTATTTT. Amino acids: CASSSQTSTDTQYF.

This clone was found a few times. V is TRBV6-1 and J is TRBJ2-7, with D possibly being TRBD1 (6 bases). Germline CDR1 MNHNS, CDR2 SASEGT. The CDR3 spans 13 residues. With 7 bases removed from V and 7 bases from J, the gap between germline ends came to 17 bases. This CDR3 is CASKGDIKREQYF. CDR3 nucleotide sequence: TGTGCCAGCAAGGGGGACATTAAGAGGGAGCAGTACTTC.

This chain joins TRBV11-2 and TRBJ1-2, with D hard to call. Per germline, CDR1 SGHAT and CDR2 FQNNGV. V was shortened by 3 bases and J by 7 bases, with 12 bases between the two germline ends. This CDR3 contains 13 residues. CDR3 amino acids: CASSFGQSSGYTF. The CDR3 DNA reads TGTGCCAGCAGCTTTGGGCAGTCCAGTGGCTACACCTTC.

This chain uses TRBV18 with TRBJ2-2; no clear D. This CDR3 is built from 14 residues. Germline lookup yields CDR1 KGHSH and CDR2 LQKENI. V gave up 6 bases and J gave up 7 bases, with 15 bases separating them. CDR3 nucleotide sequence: TGTGCCAGCTCCCCCACTCCGGTAGGCGGGGAGCTGTTTTTT. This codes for CASSPTPVGGELFF.

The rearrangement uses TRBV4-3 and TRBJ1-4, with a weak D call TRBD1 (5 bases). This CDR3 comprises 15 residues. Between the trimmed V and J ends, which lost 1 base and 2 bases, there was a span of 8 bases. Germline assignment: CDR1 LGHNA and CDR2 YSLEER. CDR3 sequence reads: CASSQAGGTNEKLFF. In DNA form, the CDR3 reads TGCGCCAGCAGCCAAGCCGGGGGGACTAATGAAAAACTGTTTTTT.

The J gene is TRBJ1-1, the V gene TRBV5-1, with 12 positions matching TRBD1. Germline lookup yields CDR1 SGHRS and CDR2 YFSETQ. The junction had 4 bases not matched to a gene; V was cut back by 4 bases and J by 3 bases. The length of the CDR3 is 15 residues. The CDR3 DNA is TGCGCCAGCAGCCCGGGACAGGGGGCATACACTGAAGCTTTCTTT. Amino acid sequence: CASSPGQGAYTEAFF.

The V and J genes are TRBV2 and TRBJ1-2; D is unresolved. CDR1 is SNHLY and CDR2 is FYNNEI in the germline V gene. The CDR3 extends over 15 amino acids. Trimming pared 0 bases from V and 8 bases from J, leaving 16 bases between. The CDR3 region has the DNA TGTGCCAGCAGTGAAGCGCTTATGGTTGGCGAGGGCTACACCTTC. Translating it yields CASSEALMVGEGYTF.

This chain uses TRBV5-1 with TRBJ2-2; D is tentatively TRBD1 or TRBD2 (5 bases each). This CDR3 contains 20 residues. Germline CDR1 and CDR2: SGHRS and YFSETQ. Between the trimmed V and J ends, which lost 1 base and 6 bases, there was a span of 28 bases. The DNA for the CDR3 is TGCGCCAGCAGCTTGATGATAAGGTCGAGGGGACCCGATATTTCCGGGGAGCTGTTTTTT. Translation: CASSLMIRSRGPDISGELFF.

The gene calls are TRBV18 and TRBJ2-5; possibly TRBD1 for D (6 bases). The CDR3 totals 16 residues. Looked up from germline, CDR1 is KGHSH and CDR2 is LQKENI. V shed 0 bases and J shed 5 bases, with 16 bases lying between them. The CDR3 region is CASSPPSAGEVETQYF. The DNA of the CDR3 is TGTGCCAGCTCACCACCCTCGGCAGGGGAAGTGGAGACCCAGTACTTC.